This T cell receptor beta chain was found in a study of blood T cell repertoires in COVID-19. The authors' processing: Scientists estimated how many nucleated cells there were by amplifying reference gene primers. The repertoire was sequenced with immunoSEQ multiplex PCR; TCRdb's copy has only in-frame clones and lacks some. V and J calls and clone size are as listed in that table; D and trimming were resolved from the DNA. The data contain some 350,000 clones, around 91% of them seen just once; the ten biggest clones take up 1%. Germline-derived CDR1 and CDR2 are SGHVS and FNYEAQ. V shed 2 bases and J shed 6 bases, with 10 bases lying between them. This CDR3 contains 14 residues.

This chain connects TRBV7-6 to TRBJ2-2, with D perhaps TRBD1 (5 bases). The sequencing sample was made of PBMCs or T cells enriched from blood (not recorded which). The sequence was obtained from a man between 18 and 29 years old who had recovered from COVID-19. CDR3 DNA sequence: TGTGCCAGCAGCTTAATGCAGGGCGCCGGGGAGCTGTTTTTT. It specifies CASSLMQGAGELFF. Supplemented by reference TRBV7-6 and TRBJ2-2, the full variable domain reads GAGVSQSPRYKVTKRGQDVALRCDPISGHVSLYWYRQALGQGPEFLTYFNYEAQQDKSGLPNDRFSAERPEGSISTLTIQRTEQRDSAMYRCASSLMQGAGELFFGEGSRLTVL.